Below are 26 T cell receptor beta chains sequenced from a single sample in a study of cytomegalovirus exposure and HLA in healthy donors. PCR employed 60 Vbeta and 13 Jbeta primers. Clones were sequenced by immunoSEQ multiplex PCR, and TCRdb holds only the in-frame ones, with some missing. The sample carries approximately 85,000 clones, about four fifths recorded once. What was sequenced was PBMCs. Receptor source: a man aged 50 to 60 in good health and CMV-seropositive.

The CDR3 loop is CASSKGQGENIQYF. The CDR3 nucleotides read TGTGCCAGCAGCAAGGGACAGGGGGAAAACATTCAGTACTTC. The chain uses TRBV5-4 and TRBJ2-4; 11 bases map to TRBD1. There are 14 residues in the CDR3. Trimming at V came to 4 bases and at J to 5 bases, leaving 2 bases not matched to a gene. In germline, CDR1 is SGHNT, CDR2 YYREEE (reference sequence).

CDR3 residues: CASSQRGSYRNTIYF. In DNA, the CDR3 is TGTGCCAGCAGCCAAAGGGGCAGCTATAGAAACACCATATATTTT. V is TRBV21-1 and J is TRBJ1-3; the D call in the table, TRBD1, was not verified against the DNA. TRBV21-1 is annotated as a pseudogene. The CDR3 totals 15 residues.

In this sample, this clone turned up once. This chain uses TRBV11-2 with TRBJ2-5, with 9 nucleotides matching TRBD2. Germline CDR1 SGHAT, CDR2 FQNNGV. The junction had 10 bases not matched to a gene; V was cut back by 5 bases and J by 3 bases. The CDR3 loop spans 16 amino acids. This chain's CDR3 is CASSTGTSSREETQYF. The CDR3 region has the DNA TGTGCCAGCAGCACCGGGACTAGCTCCAGGGAAGAGACCCAGTACTTC.

The chain recombines TRBV13 with TRBJ2-7, with TRBD2 matching over 7 bases. This CDR3 spans 13 amino acids. Losses at the gene ends were 1 base for V and 5 bases for J; bases not matched to a gene: 2. CDR1 PRHDT and CDR2 FYEKMQ come from the germline V gene (reference sequence). The CDR3 sequence is CASSLALADEQYF. The CDR3, as DNA: TGTGCCAGCAGCTTAGCTCTAGCGGACGAGCAGTACTTC.

This clone has just a few counts. V usage is TRBV5-1 and J usage is TRBJ2-1, with D perhaps matching TRBD1 (6 bases). Trimming cost V 1 base and J 4 bases, with 12 bases left between them. CDR3 size: 15 residues. Germline CDR1 SGHRS, CDR2 YFSETQ. The CDR3 coding sequence is TGCGCCAGCAGCTTGTCAGGGACACCTTACAATGAGCAGTTCTTC. Translated: CASSLSGTPYNEQFF.

This chain links TRBV19 with TRBJ1-5, with 7 bases lining up with TRBD1. The CDR3 has 15 amino acids. V shed 4 bases, J shed 3 bases, and the junction held 6 bases outside the gene matches. CDR1 is LNHDA and CDR2 is SQIVND in the germline V gene (reference sequence). CDR3: CASSNRDSNNQPQHF. The CDR3, as DNA: TGTGCCAGTAGTAACCGGGACAGCAACAATCAGCCCCAGCATTTT.

The chain is built from TRBV7-2 and TRBJ2-5; unclear D gene. The CDR3 length is 13 residues. Trimming removed 6 bases at V and 5 bases at J, with 13 bases between. Germline CDR1 SGHTA, CDR2 FQGNSA. The CDR3 region is CASRDFNGETQYF. CDR3 DNA: TGTGCCAGCAGGGATTTCAACGGGGAGACCCAGTACTTC.

This chain joins TRBV2 and TRBJ1-5, with D possibly matching TRBD1 (6 bases). Trimming left V 9 bases short and J 2 bases short, with 20 bases between. This CDR3 comprises 16 residues. Germline V gene lookup returns CDR1 SNHLY and CDR2 FYNNEI. The CDR3 here is CASAPPGHRGNQPQHF. The CDR3 DNA sequence: TGTGCCAGTGCTCCTCCGGGACATAGGGGCAATCAGCCCCAGCATTTT.

The chain is built from TRBV7-9 and TRBJ2-1, with 8 bases lining up with TRBD2. The length of the CDR3 is 18 residues. From germline, CDR1 is SEHNR and CDR2 FQNEAQ (reference sequence). The V and J ends lost 5 bases and 2 bases, in that order; junction bases with no gene match: 14. CDR3 coding DNA: TGTGCCAGCAGCCCCCGTGGGGCTAGCGGGTTCCCCTACAATGAGCAGTTCTTC. Translated: CASSPRGASGFPYNEQFF. The whole variable domain, filled in from reference TRBV7-9 and TRBJ2-1, reads DTGVSQNPRHKITKRGQNVTFRCDPISEHNRLYWYRQTLGQGPEFLTYFQNEAQLEKSRLLSDRFSAERPKGSFSTLEIQRTEQGDSAMYLCASSPRGASGFPYNEQFFGPGTRLTVL.

This clone was counted a few times. The chain has TRBV25-1 and TRBJ2-7; D gene unclear. The V and J ends lost 0 bases and 2 bases respectively, with 14 bases between them. This CDR3 spans 16 amino acids. Germline V gene sequence: CDR1 MGHDK, CDR2 SYGVNS. The CDR3 DNA sequence: TGTGCCAGCAGTGAATATTTGGCAGAATCGACCTACGAGCAGTACTTC. As protein: CASSEYLAESTYEQYF.

The chain joins TRBV7-8 to TRBJ1-1; D remains unclear. The CDR3 has 16 residues. CDR1 SGHVS and CDR2 FQNEAQ come from the germline V gene. V shed 2 bases and J shed 2 bases, with 15 bases lying between them. This CDR3 reads CASSLRRNSGNTEAFF. The CDR3 nucleotides read TGTGCCAGCAGCTTAAGAAGGAACAGTGGAAACACTGAAGCTTTCTTT. The variable domain in full, completed from reference TRBV7-8 and TRBJ1-1, reads GAGVSQSPRYKVAKRGQDVALRCDPISGHVSLFWYQQALGQGPEFLTYFQNEAQLDKSGLPSDRFFAERPEGSVSTLKIQRTQQEDSAVYLCASSLRRNSGNTEAFFGQGTRLTVV.

The rearrangement joins TRBV5-4 to TRBJ1-4; D might be TRBD1 (6 bases). V lost 3 bases and J 0 bases, leaving 9 bases between the germline ends. The CDR3 loop spans 15 amino acids. Germline assignment: CDR1 SGHNT and CDR2 YYREEE (reference sequence). The CDR3 loop is CASSSDRATNEKLFF. CDR3 coding DNA: TGTGCCAGCAGCTCGGACAGAGCAACTAATGAAAAACTGTTTTTT.

In this sample, this clone turned up once. The J gene is TRBJ2-5, the V gene TRBV6-1; the match to TRBD2 covers 8 bases. V was clipped by 4 bases and J by 9 bases; unmatched bases: 25. The V gene's germline CDR1 is MNHNS and CDR2 SASEGT. The CDR3 is 19 amino acids. Here the CDR3 reads CASSASLNGRGRRFKAQYF. Here the CDR3 DNA reads TGTGCCAGCAGTGCAAGTCTGAACGGGAGGGGTCGTCGTTTTAAGGCCCAGTACTTC.

The V and J genes are TRBV30 and TRBJ1-2; D perhaps matches TRBD1 (6 bases). CDR3 size: 11 residues. Germline CDR1 GTSNPN, CDR2 SVGIG (reference sequence). CDR3: CGSDRLYGYTF. The CDR3 DNA reads TGTGGCTCCGACAGGCTTTATGGCTACACCTTC.

The sample holds a few counts of this clone. This chain links TRBV29-1 with TRBJ1-2, with a weak D call TRBD1 (5 bases). Germline CDR1 reads SQVTM; CDR2 reads ANQGSEA. The V end lost 3 bases, the J end lost 7 bases, and 15 bases lay between the germline ends. CDR3 length: 13 amino acids. CDR3 loop: CSVDEGRDSGYTF. The CDR3 coding sequence is TGCAGCGTTGACGAGGGGAGGGATAGTGGCTACACCTTC.

The J gene is TRBJ2-7, the V gene TRBV11-2, with 10 bases that match TRBD2. Trimming cost V 3 bases and J 3 bases; bases outside gene matches: 5. Germline V gives CDR1 SGHAT, CDR2 FQNNGV. The CDR3 extends over 15 amino acids. The CDR3 nucleotides read TGTGCCAGCAGCTTGCGGACTAGCGGACGCTACGAGCAGTACTTC. Encoded protein: CASSLRTSGRYEQYF.

The gene calls are TRBV29-1 and TRBJ1-3; 9 bases are a match to TRBD1. CDR3 size: 14 residues. Germline V gives CDR1 SQVTM, CDR2 ANQGSEA. Germline trimming cut 4 bases from V and 3 bases from J; bases unmatched to any gene: 4. CDR3 region: CSVGTGGSGNTIYF. The CDR3 nucleotides read TGCAGCGTTGGAACAGGGGGCAGTGGAAACACCATATATTTT.

The chain couples TRBV7-3 to TRBJ2-7; TRBD2 matches at 11 bases. This CDR3 comprises 15 residues. Trimming cost V 5 bases and J 2 bases; bases outside gene matches: 5. CDR1 SGHTA and CDR2 FQGTGA come from the germline V gene. CDR3 sequence reads: CASSPGLAETYEQYF. The CDR3 nucleotides read TGTGCCAGCAGCCCGGGACTAGCGGAAACCTACGAGCAGTACTTC.

This clone was observed once. In the same sample, other DNA sequences code for this CDR3. This rearrangement joins TRBV5-1 to TRBJ2-3; 12 positions match TRBD2. The V and J ends lost 4 bases and 2 bases, in that order; junction bases with no gene match: 5. The germline V gene has CDR1 SGHRS and CDR2 YFSETQ. This CDR3 is 16 amino acids long. The CDR3 nucleotides read TGCGCCAGCAGCCTAAGACTAGCGGGAGACACAGATACGCAGTATTTT. It is translated as CASSLRLAGDTDTQYF.

This sequence joins TRBV6-1 and TRBJ1-6, with TRBD1 matching 8 bases. The V and J ends lost 5 bases and 10 bases, in that order; junction bases with no gene match: 10. This CDR3 has 15 amino acids. Germline CDR1 MNHNS, CDR2 SASEGT. The CDR3 coding sequence is TGTGCCAGCAGTCCCATGACAGGGGAGGGATCACCCCTCCACTTT. Its translation: CASSPMTGEGSPLHF.

The V call is TRBV19, the J call TRBJ1-2, with 9 bases matching TRBD1. The CDR3 runs to 15 residues. Germline trimming cut 4 bases from V and 8 bases from J; bases unmatched to any gene: 11. CDR1 LNHDA and CDR2 SQIVND come from the germline V gene (reference sequence). The CDR3 bases are TGTGCCAGTAGTACCCTTGACACAGGGGGCCAAGGCTACACCTTC. As protein: CASSTLDTGGQGYTF.

The count of this clone is one. The chain carries TRBV5-6 and TRBJ1-6; 11 bases match TRBD1. The V and J ends lost 4 bases and 7 bases, in that order; junction bases with no gene match: 7. Germline V gene data show CDR1 as SGHDT and CDR2 as YYEEEE. This CDR3 comprises 16 residues. CDR3 DNA: TGTGCCAGCAGCCTGGGGACAGGGGGATCCAATTCACCCCTCCACTTT. This codes for CASSLGTGGSNSPLHF.

V and J are TRBV19 and TRBJ2-5; perhaps TRBD1 as D (5 bases). The CDR3 spans 14 residues. V was pared by 11 bases and J by 2 bases, with 18 bases between. Germline V gene sequence: CDR1 LNHDA, CDR2 SQIVND (reference sequence). DNA of the CDR3: TGTGCCGGGGCATGCCGGAGACTTCAAGAGACCCAGTACTTC. Translated: CAGACRRLQETQYF.

The chain combines TRBV4-2 with TRBJ1-1; 11 nucleotides agree with TRBD1. The CDR3 runs to 15 residues. The germline CDR1 and CDR2 sequences are LGHNA and YNFKEQ. Trimming removed 0 bases from V and 4 bases from J; junction bases left unmatched: 1. The CDR3 bases are TGTGCCAGCAGCCAAGAAGGGACAGGGGGCACTGAAGCTTTCTTT. This codes for CASSQEGTGGTEAFF.

The chain recombines TRBV11-2 with TRBJ2-3, with D perhaps TRBD2 (6 bases). Trimming cost V 5 bases and J 4 bases, with 13 bases left between them. CDR1 and CDR2 from the germline V gene are SGHAT and FQNNGV. The CDR3 covers 14 residues. The CDR3 loop is CASSPRPSADTQYF. In nucleotides, the CDR3 is TGTGCCAGCAGCCCTCGACCTAGCGCAGATACGCAGTATTTT.

The chain links TRBV27 to TRBJ2-7; possible D gene TRBD1, 6 bases. This CDR3 is 14 amino acids long. V lost 9 bases to trimming and J lost 3 bases, with 18 bases between them. Germline V gene lookup returns CDR1 MNHEY and CDR2 SMNVEV (reference sequence). CDR3 in DNA: TGTGCCAGGAAGATCCGGGACACGAACTACGAGCAGTACTTC. Residues: CARKIRDTNYEQYF.